A single sample gave rise to the 20 T cell receptor beta chains below, sequenced in a study of blood T cell repertoires in COVID-19. Assay: immunoSEQ multiplex PCR; the TCRdb copy retains only in-frame clones and omits some. The data hold about 270,000 clones, with 80% to 90% observed a single time. What was sequenced was peripheral blood. These receptors were taken from a woman in her forties or fifties who had recovered from COVID-19.

This clone has just one count. V is TRBV2 and J is TRBJ2-7; a possible D gene is TRBD2 (6 bases). CDR1 and CDR2 (germline): SNHLY, FYNNEI. The CDR3 runs 15 residues. V was shortened by 4 bases and J by 1 base, with 14 bases between the two germline ends. The CDR3 DNA follows: TGTGCCAGCAGTGGCCTTTTAGGGACTTCCTACGAGCAGTACTTC. This translates into CASSGLLGTSYEQYF.

This chain joins TRBV9 and TRBJ2-2; 14 nucleotides line up with TRBD2. The germline V gene encodes CDR1 SGDLS and CDR2 YYNGEE. The CDR3 length is 17 residues. V dropped 3 bases and J dropped 5; count of bases not matched to a gene: 6. The CDR3 DNA is TGTGCCAGCAGCGAGACTAGCGGGGGGGCTGGAACCGGGGAGCTGTTTTTT. It translates to CASSETSGGAGTGELFF.

This chain links TRBV27 with TRBJ1-4; D might be TRBD1 (5 bases). V was trimmed by 5 bases and J by 8 bases, leaving 21 bases between them. This CDR3 spans 16 amino acids. From germline, CDR1 is MNHEY and CDR2 SMNVEV (reference sequence). The CDR3 DNA reads as TGTGCCAGCAGTCCCACCTTTAGGGGTGGATACGAAAAACTGTTTTTT. Protein: CASSPTFRGGYEKLFF.

The chain links TRBV10-3 to TRBJ2-5; D call uncertain. CDR3 length: 13 residues. V was clipped by 0 bases and J by 5 bases, with 7 bases between them. Germline V gives CDR1 ENHRY, CDR2 SYGVKD. The CDR3 DNA is TGTGCCATCAGTGAGTCTGCGAGGGAGACCCAGTACTTC. Encoded protein: CAISESARETQYF.

V usage is TRBV4-1 and J usage is TRBJ1-1, with TRBD1 matching over 7 bases. This CDR3 is 12 amino acids long. Germline V gene lookup returns CDR1 MGHRA and CDR2 YSYEKL. The junction had 3 bases not matched to a gene; V was cut back by 0 bases and J by 11 bases. CDR3 in DNA: TGCGCCAGCAGCCAAGACGGCAGGGGGGCTTTCTTT. As protein: CASSQDGRGAFF.

This clone was picked up a small number of times. For the CDR3, the DNA is TGTGCCAGCACCATAATCGCAGGGGTCGAGAACACTGAAGCTTTCTTT. This encodes CASTIIAGVENTEAFF. The genes are TRBV7-8 and TRBJ1-1, with a weak D call TRBD1 (6 bases). V was cut by 7 bases and J by 1 base, with 19 bases left in between. The CDR3 contains 16 residues. CDR1 is SGHVS and CDR2 is FQNEAQ in the germline V gene.

The chain links TRBV7-9 to TRBJ1-4; weak D call: TRBD1 (6 bases). Trimming took 1 base from V and 3 from J, leaving 9 bases between them. Germline-derived CDR1 and CDR2 are SEHNR and FQNEAQ (reference sequence). The CDR3 covers 15 residues. The CDR3 DNA reads TGTGCCAGCAGCTTAGGTGGACAGCCTAATGAAAAACTGTTTTTT. Translation gives CASSLGGQPNEKLFF.

The chain links TRBV5-1 to TRBJ2-1; possibly TRBD1 for D (5 bases). Germline V CDR1 and CDR2: SGHRS, YFSETQ. This CDR3 is built from 15 residues. Trimming stripped 1 base from V and 4 bases from J, with 12 bases between. CDR3 amino acids: CASSLSGLGYNEQFF. As DNA, the CDR3 is TGCGCCAGCAGCTTGTCAGGGTTAGGATACAATGAGCAGTTCTTC.

V and J are TRBV18 and TRBJ1-1; 7 bases map to TRBD1. The CDR3 totals 14 residues. CDR1 is KGHSH and CDR2 is LQKENI in the germline V gene. V shed 1 base, J shed 7 bases, and the junction held 6 bases outside the gene matches. For the CDR3, the DNA is TGTGCCAGCTCACCACGACAGGGAGAGATTGAAGCTTTCTTT. It yields the protein CASSPRQGEIEAFF. Full variable domain (rest looked up from reference TRBV18 and TRBJ1-1): NAGVMQNPRHLVRRRGQEARLRCSPMKGHSHVYWYRQLPEEGLKFMVYLQKENIIDESGMPKERFSAEFPKEGPSILRIQQVVRGDSAAYFCASSPRQGEIEAFFGQGTRLTVV.

The rearrangement uses TRBV5-1 and TRBJ1-2; perhaps TRBD1 as D (5 bases). CDR1 is SGHRS and CDR2 is YFSETQ in the germline V gene. The CDR3 loop spans 14 amino acids. The V end was cut by 2 bases, the J end by 3 bases, with 11 bases between. Here the CDR3 DNA reads TGCGCCAGCAGCTTATCCGGGGGGGACTATGGCTACACCTTC. Residues: CASSLSGGDYGYTF. Using reference TRBV5-1 and TRBJ1-2 for the parts outside the CDR3, the full variable domain is KAGVTQTPRYLIKTRGQQVTLSCSPISGHRSVSWYQQTPGQGLQFLFEYFSETQRNKGNFPGRFSGRQFSNSRSEMNVSTLELGDSALYLCASSLSGGDYGYTFGSGTRLTVV.

This clone was seen a handful of times. This chain uses TRBV6-5 with TRBJ1-2; D possibly corresponds to TRBD1 (5 bases). CDR3 length: 15 residues. The V gene lost 0 bases and the J gene lost 0 bases, with 8 bases spanning the gap. Germline CDR1 and CDR2: MNHEY and SVGAGI. The CDR3 loop is CASSYSTASNYGYTF. Written as DNA, the CDR3 is TGTGCCAGCAGTTACTCGACAGCCTCTAACTATGGCTACACCTTC.

This CDR3 is CASSRDRKSGEQYF. The CDR3 DNA reads TGTGCCAGCAGTAGGGACAGGAAGTCGGGCGAGCAGTACTTC. The chain recombines TRBV6-5 with TRBJ2-7, with TRBD1 matching over 8 bases. CDR1 is MNHEY and CDR2 is SVGAGI in the germline V gene. The length of the CDR3 is 14 residues. With 5 bases clipped from V and 6 bases from J, the junction kept 9 bases outside the gene matches.

The chain combines TRBV7-9 with TRBJ2-1, with 11 bases fitting TRBD2. The V and J ends lost 3 bases and 1 base, in that order; junction bases with no gene match: 5. This CDR3 is built from 17 residues. Germline CDR1 is SEHNR and CDR2 is FQNEAQ (reference sequence). CDR3 DNA: TGTGCCAGCAGCTTCCCTAGCGGGGGGCTTTCCTACAATGAGCAGTTCTTC. This sequence encodes CASSFPSGGLSYNEQFF.

The chain employs TRBV28 and TRBJ1-1, with a weak D call TRBD1 (5 bases). V was pared by 6 bases and J by 1 base, with 9 bases between. The germline CDR1 and CDR2 sequences are MDHEN and SYDVKM. The CDR3 consists of 13 residues. In nucleotides, the CDR3 is TGTGCCAGCAGACGGGGGGGGAACACTGAAGCTTTCTTT. Residues: CASRRGGNTEAFF.

This chain links TRBV12-3 or TRBV12-4 with TRBJ2-7, with 9 bases fitting TRBD1. The junction had 9 bases not matched to a gene; V was cut back by 8 bases and J by 13 bases. The CDR3 has 11 residues. CDR3 bases: TGTGCCAGCGGGACAGGGACCGTCCGATACTTC. This codes for CASGTGTVRYF.

V gene TRBV10-3 combines with J gene TRBJ2-1, with a tentative D call TRBD1 (6 bases). This CDR3 region has 14 residues. Germline V gene lookup returns CDR1 ENHRY and CDR2 SYGVKD. Trimming stripped 3 bases from V and 9 bases from J, with 15 bases between. Written as DNA, the CDR3 is TGTGCCATCAGTGAATCACAGGGAAAGGGTGAGCAGTTCTTC. It yields the protein CAISESQGKGEQFF.

There are many counts of this clone. The J gene is TRBJ2-3, the V gene TRBV6-5, with 10 bases identical to TRBD2. There are 16 residues in the CDR3. Per the germline V gene, CDR1 is MNHEY and CDR2 is SVGAGI. V was pared by 0 bases and J by 4 bases, with 4 bases of the junction left unmatched. Here the CDR3 DNA reads TGTGCCAGCAGTTACTCCCTAGCGGGGGCCGCAGATACGCAGTATTTT. This encodes CASSYSLAGAADTQYF.

CDR3 in DNA: TGTGCCAGCAGCTTAAAAGGGACTACCTTCACAGATACGCAGTATTTT. Translation gives CASSLKGTTFTDTQYF. The V call is TRBV7-3, the J call TRBJ2-3; the match to TRBD2 covers 7 bases. The CDR3 has 16 residues. The V gene end was trimmed by 1 base and the J gene end by 2 bases; junction bases not matched to a gene: 6. Germline CDR1 SGHTA, CDR2 FQGTGA.

CDR3 bases: TGTGCCAGCAGAAGACTAGCGGGGACCCAAGAGACCCAGTACTTC. This translates into CASRRLAGTQETQYF. This rearrangement joins TRBV7-2 to TRBJ2-5; the match to TRBD2 covers 11 bases. The CDR3 is made up of 15 amino acids. V was pared by 6 bases and J by 1 base, with 4 bases of the junction left unmatched. Germline CDR1 is SGHTA and CDR2 is FQGNSA.

V and J are TRBV19 and TRBJ2-6; 11 bases match TRBD1. Trimming cost V 10 bases and J 1 base; bases outside gene matches: 15. The CDR3 runs 19 residues. The germline CDR1 and CDR2 sequences are LNHDA and SQIVND (reference sequence). CDR3 amino acids: CATLPGYGQGASGANVLTF. The CDR3 DNA reads as TGTGCCACCTTACCGGGATACGGACAGGGGGCTTCTGGGGCCAACGTCCTGACTTTC. The complete variable domain, with remaining parts taken from reference TRBV19 and TRBJ2-6, reads DGGITQSPKYLFRKEGQNVTLSCEQNLNHDAMYWYRQDPGQGLRLIYYSQIVNDFQKGDIAEGYSVSREKKESFPLTVTSAQKNPTAFYLCATLPGYGQGASGANVLTFGAGSRLTVL.